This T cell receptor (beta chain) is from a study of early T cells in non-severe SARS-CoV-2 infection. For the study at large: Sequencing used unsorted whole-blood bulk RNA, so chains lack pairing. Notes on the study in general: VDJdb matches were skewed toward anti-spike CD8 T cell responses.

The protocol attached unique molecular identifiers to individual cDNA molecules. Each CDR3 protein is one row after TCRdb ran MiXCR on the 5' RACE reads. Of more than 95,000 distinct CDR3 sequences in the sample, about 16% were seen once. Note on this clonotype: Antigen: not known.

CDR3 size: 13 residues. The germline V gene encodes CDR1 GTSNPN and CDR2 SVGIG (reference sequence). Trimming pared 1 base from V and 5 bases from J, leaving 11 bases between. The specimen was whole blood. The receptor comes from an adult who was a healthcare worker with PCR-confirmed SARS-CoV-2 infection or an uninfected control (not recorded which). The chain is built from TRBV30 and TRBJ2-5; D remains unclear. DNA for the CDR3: TGTGCCTGGAGTGCCGAGGTCGAGGAGACCCAGTACTTC. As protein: CAWSAEVEETQYF.